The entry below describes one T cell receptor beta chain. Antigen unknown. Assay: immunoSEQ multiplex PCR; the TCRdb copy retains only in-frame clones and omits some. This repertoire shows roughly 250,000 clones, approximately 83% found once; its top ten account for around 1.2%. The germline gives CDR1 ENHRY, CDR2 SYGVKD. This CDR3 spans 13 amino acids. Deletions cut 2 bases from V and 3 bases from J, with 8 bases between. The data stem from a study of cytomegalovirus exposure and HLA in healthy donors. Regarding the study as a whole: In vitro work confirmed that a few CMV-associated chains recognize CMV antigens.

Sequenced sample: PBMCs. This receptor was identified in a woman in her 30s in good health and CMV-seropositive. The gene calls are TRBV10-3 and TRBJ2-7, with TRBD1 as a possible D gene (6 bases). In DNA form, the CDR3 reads TGTGCCATCAGTGAGATACAGGGCTACGAGCAGTACTTC. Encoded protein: CAISEIQGYEQYF.